A selection of T cell receptor beta chains follows, all from one sample in a study of OX40 agonist ivuxolimab in advanced cancers. Only in-frame clones appear in the TCRdb table, and some are missing; sequencing was by immunoSEQ multiplex PCR. The sample includes 100,000 to 150,000 clones, 85% to 95% of them seen just once. This specimen was CD4+ or CD8+ T cells sorted from blood, taken in a trial of the OX40 agonist ivuxolimab. All receptors come from an adult with an advanced solid tumor such as melanoma, head and neck, liver or kidney cancer. Each CDR3 is given with its conserved first and last residue. The D gene is left open where the match is weak. The size entry is marked missing in some rows and otherwise reads once, few, many or a size class.

v_call	j_call	clone_size	d_call	cdr3_aa	cdr3_nt
TRBV10-3	TRBJ2-1	.	TRBD1	CAISASRDREGNEQFF	TGTGCCATCAGTGCCTCCCGGGACAGGGAAGGCAATGAGCAGTTCTTC
TRBV30	TRBJ1-2	.	TRBD1	CAWTTGGQPWGYTF	TGTGCCTGGACGACAGGGGGCCAACCCTGGGGCTACACCTTC
TRBV18	TRBJ2-2	once	.	CASSPYTNTGELFF	TGTGCCAGCTCACCGTATACGAACACCGGGGAGCTGTTTTTT
TRBV11-2	TRBJ2-7	once	.	CASSLDGRPLAYYEQYF	TGTGCCAGCAGCTTAGATGGCCGGCCATTGGCCTACTACGAGCAGTACTTC
TRBV18	TRBJ2-7	.	TRBD1	CASSSGQGAQYF	TGTGCCAGCTCATCGGGACAGGGGGCTCAGTACTTC
TRBV25-1	TRBJ2-1	once	.	CASSESGYSYNEQFF	TGTGCCAGCAGTGAAAGCGGTTACTCCTACAATGAGCAGTTCTTC
TRBV6-5	TRBJ2-7	once	TRBD2	CASSFSGTSGYEQYF	TGTGCCAGCAGTTTTTCCGGGACTAGCGGATACGAGCAGTACTTC
TRBV5-1	TRBJ1-3	.	.	CASSWGPQGLSGNTIYF	TGCGCCAGCAGCTGGGGCCCGCAGGGCCTCTCTGGAAACACCATATATTTT
TRBV9	TRBJ2-7	.	.	CASSAQGRYEQYF	TGTGCCAGCAGCGCACAGGGGAGGTACGAGCAGTACTTC
TRBV2	TRBJ2-7	.	.	CASSAPGLPSEQYF	TGTGCCAGCAGTGCCCCGGGGTTGCCGAGCGAGCAGTACTTC
TRBV4-3	TRBJ1-2	.	.	CASSQDLSGGGYGYTF	TGCGCCAGCAGCCAAGATCTTTCTGGGGGCGGCTATGGCTACACCTTC
TRBV18	TRBJ1-1	.	TRBD1	CASSPLQGKGTSRGTEAFF	TGTGCCAGCTCACCCCTACAGGGGAAGGGGACATCCCGGGGCACTGAAGCTTTCTTT
TRBV2	TRBJ1-1	.	.	CASRERTVMNTEAFF	TGTGCCAGCAGGGAAAGGACAGTCATGAACACTGAAGCTTTCTTT
TRBV7-9	TRBJ2-1	.	.	CASDSRSGASYNEQFF	TGTGCCAGCGATAGCCGGTCAGGTGCTTCCTACAATGAGCAGTTCTTC
TRBV5-1	TRBJ1-1	.	.	CASSLFQQTNTEAFF	TGCGCCAGCAGCTTGTTTCAGCAGACGAACACTGAAGCTTTCTTT
TRBV10-3	TRBJ1-1	once	TRBD1	CAINQRQGASTEAFF	TGTGCCATCAACCAGAGACAGGGGGCGTCTACTGAAGCTTTCTTT
TRBV30	TRBJ1-2	.	.	CASSPDTRLANYGYTF	TGTGCCTCGAGTCCGGACACTCGATTAGCTAACTATGGCTACACCTTC
TRBV9	TRBJ2-1	.	TRBD1	CASSPRTGSSYNEQFF	TGTGCCAGCAGCCCCCGGACAGGGAGCTCCTACAATGAGCAGTTCTTC
TRBV9	TRBJ1-2	few	.	CASSVIVGPSVYTF	TGTGCCAGCAGCGTAATAGTAGGCCCATCGGTCTACACCTTC
TRBV5-1	TRBJ1-5	.	TRBD1	CASSLNGQGAQPQHF	TGCGCCAGCAGCCTGAACGGCCAGGGGGCTCAGCCCCAGCATTTT
TRBV7-6	TRBJ2-7	.	.	CASSPWGTYEQYF	TGTGCCAGCAGCCCGTGGGGGACCTACGAGCAGTACTTC
TRBV20-1	TRBJ2-1	.	TRBD2	CSARGGGEQFF	TGCAGTGCTAGAGGGGGGGGTGAGCAGTTCTTC
TRBV6-6	TRBJ1-4	.	TRBD1	CASRGDRTTNEKLFF	TGTGCCAGCAGAGGGGACAGAACAACTAATGAAAAACTGTTTTTT
TRBV5-4	TRBJ2-5	.	TRBD2	CASSLSGGETQYF	TGTGCCAGCAGCTTGTCGGGGGGGGAGACCCAGTACTTC
TRBV4-2	TRBJ2-1	.	TRBD2	CASSQDSGRDNEQFF	TGTGCCAGCAGCCAAGATAGCGGGAGGGACAATGAGCAGTTCTTC
TRBV9	TRBJ1-1	.	.	CASSARSLNTEAFF	TGTGCCAGCAGCGCCCGAAGCCTGAACACTGAAGCTTTCTTT
TRBV5-6	TRBJ1-5	.	.	CASSLAGFGNQPQHF	TGTGCCAGCAGCTTGGCGGGGTTCGGCAATCAGCCCCAGCATTTT
TRBV10-3	TRBJ2-7	.	.	CAISEALRAYEQYF	TGTGCCATCAGTGAGGCGTTACGGGCCTACGAGCAGTACTTC
TRBV10-2	TRBJ1-4	.	TRBD1	CASSPAGGGLGEKLFF	TGCGCCAGCAGTCCAGCAGGGGGCGGTCTTGGGGAAAAACTGTTTTTT
TRBV18	TRBJ2-1	.	.	CASSPQNEQFF	TGTGCCAGCTCACCACAAAATGAGCAGTTCTTC
TRBV7-3	TRBJ2-5	.	TRBD2	CASSPLLLLSGEETQYF	TGTGCCAGCAGCCCCCTCCTCCTCTTAAGCGGGGAAGAGACCCAGTACTTC
TRBV10-3	TRBJ2-7	.	.	CAISEKAGSSYEQYF	TGTGCCATCAGTGAAAAGGCGGGATCATCCTACGAGCAGTACTTC
TRBV28	TRBJ2-7	.	TRBD1	CASKDFSIRDRPYEQYF	TGTGCCAGCAAAGACTTCTCTATCCGGGACAGGCCGTACGAGCAGTACTTC
TRBV5-5	TRBJ2-2	.	.	CASSLELAWDGELFF	TGTGCCAGCAGCTTGGAGCTTGCTTGGGACGGGGAGCTGTTTTTT
TRBV2	TRBJ1-6	.	.	CASKTGGSYNSPLHF	TGTGCCAGCAAGACGGGAGGGTCCTATAATTCACCCCTCCACTTT
TRBV28	TRBJ1-1	.	.	CASSLAPGRTEAFF	TGTGCCAGCAGTCTAGCCCCAGGGCGGACTGAAGCTTTCTTT
TRBV7-8	TRBJ2-3	.	.	CASRGIQGFTDTQYF	TGTGCCAGCAGGGGAATACAGGGATTCACAGATACGCAGTATTTT
TRBV6-6	TRBJ1-2	once	.	CASRGGAESYGYTF	TGTGCCAGCAGGGGGGGGGCGGAGAGCTATGGCTACACCTTC
TRBV6-6	TRBJ1-3	.	.	CASSYSQGAGNTIYF	TGTGCCAGCAGTTACTCCCAGGGTGCTGGAAACACCATATATTTT
TRBV7-9	TRBJ2-7	.	TRBD1	CASSSPLRRGQGVYEQYF	TGTGCCAGCAGCTCCCCCCTGCGAAGGGGACAGGGGGTCTACGAGCAGTACTTC
TRBV2	TRBJ2-2	.	TRBD1	CASRNRGKNTGELFF	TGTGCCAGCAGAAACAGGGGCAAGAACACCGGGGAGCTGTTTTTT
TRBV6-7	TRBJ2-7	.	.	CASSYSGSSYEQYF	TGTGCCAGCAGTTACTCGGGCAGCTCCTACGAGCAGTACTTC
TRBV7-3	TRBJ1-1	.	.	CASSRAPGGAGNTEAFF	TGTGCCAGCAGCCGAGCGCCGGGGGGCGCAGGAAACACTGAAGCTTTCTTT
TRBV19	TRBJ1-3	.	.	CASRVGISSGNTIYF	TGTGCCAGTAGGGTCGGGATTTCCTCTGGAAACACCATATATTTT
TRBV28	TRBJ2-7	.	.	CASSFHRVFSYEQYF	TGTGCCAGCAGTTTCCACAGGGTGTTCAGCTACGAGCAGTACTTC
TRBV7-7	TRBJ2-3	.	.	CASSLVGPASTDTQYF	TGTGCTAGCAGCTTAGTTGGGCCCGCTAGCACAGATACGCAGTATTTT
TRBV7-3	TRBJ2-3	.	TRBD1	CASSPGDRPSTDTQYF	TGTGCCAGCAGCCCGGGGGACAGGCCAAGCACAGATACGCAGTATTTT
TRBV5-1	TRBJ2-5	.	.	CASTLGGAVQETQYF	TGCGCCAGCACCCTAGGAGGAGCGGTCCAAGAGACCCAGTACTTC
TRBV29-1	TRBJ2-3	once	.	CSVGGASTDTQYF	TGCAGCGTTGGAGGGGCTAGCACAGATACGCAGTATTTT
TRBV5-1	TRBJ2-1	once	TRBD2	CASSYGLTSGRDEQFF	TGCGCCAGCAGCTACGGACTGACTAGCGGGAGAGATGAGCAGTTCTTC
TRBV7-2	TRBJ2-1	.	.	CASRPYPSNDEQFF	TGTGCCAGCAGGCCATACCCGAGCAACGATGAGCAGTTCTTC
TRBV18	TRBJ1-1	.	.	CASSPREGRENTEAFF	TGTGCCAGCTCACCACGAGAGGGGCGGGAGAACACTGAAGCTTTCTTT
TRBV18	TRBJ2-7	few	TRBD2	CASSQGGNEQYF	TGTGCCAGCTCCCAGGGAGGGAACGAGCAGTACTTC
TRBV19	TRBJ1-6	once	.	CASSPGGGFDSPLHF	TGTGCCAGTAGTCCGGGGGGCGGCTTTGATTCACCCCTCCACTTT
TRBV27	TRBJ2-7	.	TRBD2	CASSAPGLAAYEQYF	TGTGCCAGCAGTGCGCCGGGACTAGCGGCCTACGAGCAGTACTTC
TRBV27	TRBJ1-5	.	TRBD1	CASSSLGGTGGEGNQPQHF	TGTGCCAGCAGTTCGCTGGGGGGGACAGGGGGCGAGGGCAATCAGCCCCAGCATTTT
TRBV28	TRBJ1-5	.	.	CASTPPLGAGQPQHF	TGTGCCAGCACTCCCCCGCTGGGGGCTGGTCAGCCCCAGCATTTT
TRBV4-3	TRBJ1-4	.	.	CASSQSDSATNEKLFF	TGCGCCAGCAGCCAATCGGACAGCGCAACTAATGAAAAACTGTTTTTT
TRBV4-3	TRBJ1-2	.	.	CASSQGGLGRSRGYTF	TGCGCCAGCAGCCAAGGAGGGTTGGGGAGGAGCCGCGGCTACACCTTC
TRBV11-2	TRBJ1-1	.	.	CASSLDSSYTEAFF	TGTGCCAGCAGCTTAGATTCATCGTACACTGAAGCTTTCTTT